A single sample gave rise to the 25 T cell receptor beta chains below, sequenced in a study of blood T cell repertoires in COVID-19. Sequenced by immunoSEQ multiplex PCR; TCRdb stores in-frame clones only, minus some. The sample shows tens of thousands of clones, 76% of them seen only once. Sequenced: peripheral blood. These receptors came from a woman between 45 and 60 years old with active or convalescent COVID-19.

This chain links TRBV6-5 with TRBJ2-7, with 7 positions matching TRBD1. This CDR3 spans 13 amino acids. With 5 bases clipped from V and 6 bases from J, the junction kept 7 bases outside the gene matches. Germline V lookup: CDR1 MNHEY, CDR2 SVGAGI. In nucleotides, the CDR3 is TGTGCCAGCAGTACCTTACAGGGGCGCGAGCAGTACTTC. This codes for CASSTLQGREQYF.

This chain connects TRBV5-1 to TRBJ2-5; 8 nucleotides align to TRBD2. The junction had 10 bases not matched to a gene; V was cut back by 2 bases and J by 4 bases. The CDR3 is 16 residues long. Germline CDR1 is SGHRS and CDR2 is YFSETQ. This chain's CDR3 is CASSFGGSGRRETQYF. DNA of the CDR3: TGCGCCAGCAGCTTCGGTGGCAGCGGGAGAAGAGAGACCCAGTACTTC.

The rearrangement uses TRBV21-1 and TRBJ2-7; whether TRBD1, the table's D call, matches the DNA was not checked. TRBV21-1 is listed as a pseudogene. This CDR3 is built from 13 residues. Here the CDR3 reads CASRDAQGYEQYF. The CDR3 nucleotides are TGTGCCAGCAGGGACGCACAGGGCTACGAGCAGTACTTC.

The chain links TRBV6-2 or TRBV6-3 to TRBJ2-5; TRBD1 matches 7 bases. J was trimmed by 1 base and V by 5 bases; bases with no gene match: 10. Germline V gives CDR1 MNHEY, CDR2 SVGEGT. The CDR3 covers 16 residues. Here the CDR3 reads CASSPLLTGAQETQYF. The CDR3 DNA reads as TGTGCCAGCAGTCCCCTCCTCACAGGGGCCCAAGAGACCCAGTACTTC.

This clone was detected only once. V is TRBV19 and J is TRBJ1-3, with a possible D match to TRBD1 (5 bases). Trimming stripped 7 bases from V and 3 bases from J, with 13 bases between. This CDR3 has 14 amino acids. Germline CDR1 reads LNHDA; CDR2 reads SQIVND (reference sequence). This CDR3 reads CASTPGGVGNTIYF. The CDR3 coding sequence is TGTGCCAGTACCCCCGGAGGGGTTGGAAACACCATATATTTT.

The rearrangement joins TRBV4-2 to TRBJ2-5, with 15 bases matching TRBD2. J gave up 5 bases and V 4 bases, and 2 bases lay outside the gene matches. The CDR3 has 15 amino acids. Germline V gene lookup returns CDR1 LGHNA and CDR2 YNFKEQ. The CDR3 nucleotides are TGTGCCAGCAGCCGGGGACTAGCGGGAGGCGAGACCCAGTACTTC. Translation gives CASSRGLAGGETQYF.

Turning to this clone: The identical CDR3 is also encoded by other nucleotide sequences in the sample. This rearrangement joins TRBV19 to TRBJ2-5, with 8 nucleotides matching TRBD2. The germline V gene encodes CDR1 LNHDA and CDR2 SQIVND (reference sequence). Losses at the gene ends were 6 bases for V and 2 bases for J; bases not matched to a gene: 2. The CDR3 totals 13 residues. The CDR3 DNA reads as TGTGCCAGTAGCGCTAGCGGGCAAGAGACCCAGTACTTC. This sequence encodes CASSASGQETQYF.

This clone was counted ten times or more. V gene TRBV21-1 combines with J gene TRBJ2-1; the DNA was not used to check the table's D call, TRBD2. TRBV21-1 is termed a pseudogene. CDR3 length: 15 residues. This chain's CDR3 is CASSTSVGSYNEQFF. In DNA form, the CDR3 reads TGTGCCAGCAGCACTAGCGTAGGCTCCTACAATGAGCAGTTCTTC.

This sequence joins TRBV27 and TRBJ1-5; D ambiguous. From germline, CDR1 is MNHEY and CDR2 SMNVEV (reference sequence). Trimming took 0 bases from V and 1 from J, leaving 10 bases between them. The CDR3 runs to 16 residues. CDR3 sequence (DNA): TGTGCCAGCAGTTTATCCCCGGGAGGGAGCAATCAGCCCCAGCATTTT. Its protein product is CASSLSPGGSNQPQHF.

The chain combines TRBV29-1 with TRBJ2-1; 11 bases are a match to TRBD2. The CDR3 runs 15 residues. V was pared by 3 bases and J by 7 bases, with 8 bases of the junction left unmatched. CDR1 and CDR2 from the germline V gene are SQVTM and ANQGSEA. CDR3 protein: CSVDVAGGPRNEQFF. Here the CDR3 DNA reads TGCAGCGTTGACGTAGCGGGAGGGCCTCGAAATGAGCAGTTCTTC.

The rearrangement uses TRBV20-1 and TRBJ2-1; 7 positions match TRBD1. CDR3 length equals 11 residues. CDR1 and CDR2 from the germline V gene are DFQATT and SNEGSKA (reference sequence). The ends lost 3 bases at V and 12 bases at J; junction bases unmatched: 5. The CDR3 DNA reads TGCAGTGCTAGCCGCCCAGGGGGGCAGTTCTTC. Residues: CSASRPGGQFF.

The CDR3, as DNA: TGCGCCAGCAGCTTGGGACAGGGCCCGCACGGGGAGCTGTTTTTT. This translates into CASSLGQGPHGELFF. The rearrangement links TRBV5-1 to TRBJ2-2, with 7 nucleotides matching TRBD1. V dropped 0 bases and J dropped 7; count of bases not matched to a gene: 6. Germline CDR1 reads SGHRS; CDR2 reads YFSETQ. The CDR3 contains 15 residues.

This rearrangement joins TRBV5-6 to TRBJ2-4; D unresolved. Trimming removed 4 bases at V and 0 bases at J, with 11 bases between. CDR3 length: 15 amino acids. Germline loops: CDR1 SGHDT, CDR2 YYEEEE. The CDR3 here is CASSLRPGAKNIQYF. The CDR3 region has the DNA TGTGCCAGCAGCCTACGCCCGGGAGCCAAAAACATTCAGTACTTC.

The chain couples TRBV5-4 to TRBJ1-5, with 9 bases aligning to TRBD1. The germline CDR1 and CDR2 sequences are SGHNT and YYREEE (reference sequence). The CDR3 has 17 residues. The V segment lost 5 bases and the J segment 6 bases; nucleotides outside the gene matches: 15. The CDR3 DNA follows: TGTGCCAGCAGTTTAACAGGGGGCGCGGGACGCGGTCAGCCCCAGCATTTT. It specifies CASSLTGGAGRGQPQHF. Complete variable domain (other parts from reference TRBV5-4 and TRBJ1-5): ETGVTQSPTHLIKTRGQQVTLRCSSQSGHNTVSWYQQALGQGPQFIFQYYREEENGRGNFPPRFSGLQFPNYSSELNVNALELDDSALYLCASSLTGGAGRGQPQHFGDGTRLSIL.

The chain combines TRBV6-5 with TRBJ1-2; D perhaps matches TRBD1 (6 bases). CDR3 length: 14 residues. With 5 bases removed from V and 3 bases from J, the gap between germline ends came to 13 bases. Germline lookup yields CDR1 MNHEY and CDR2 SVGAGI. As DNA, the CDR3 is TGTGCCAGCAGTCCCAGGGGCGCAGACTATGGCTACACCTTC. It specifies CASSPRGADYGYTF.

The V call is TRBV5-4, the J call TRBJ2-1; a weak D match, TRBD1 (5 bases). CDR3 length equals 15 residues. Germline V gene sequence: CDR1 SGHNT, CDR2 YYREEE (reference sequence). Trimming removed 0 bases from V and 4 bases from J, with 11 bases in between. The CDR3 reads CASSLGTRAYNEQFF. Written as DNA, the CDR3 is TGTGCCAGCAGCTTGGGGACAAGAGCGTACAATGAGCAGTTCTTC.

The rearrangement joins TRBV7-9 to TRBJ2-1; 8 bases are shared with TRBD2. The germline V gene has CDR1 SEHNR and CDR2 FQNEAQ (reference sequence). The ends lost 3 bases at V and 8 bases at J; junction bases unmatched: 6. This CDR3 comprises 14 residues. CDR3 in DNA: TGTGCCAGCAGCTTCCCGGGACTAGGGGATGAGCAGTTCTTC. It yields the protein CASSFPGLGDEQFF.

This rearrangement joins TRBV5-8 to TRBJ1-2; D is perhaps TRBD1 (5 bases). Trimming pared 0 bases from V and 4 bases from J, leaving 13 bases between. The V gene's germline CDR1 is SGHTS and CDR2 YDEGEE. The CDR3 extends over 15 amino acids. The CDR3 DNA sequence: TGTGCCAGCAGCTTGGTTGATAAAAGGGGCTATGGCTACACCTTC. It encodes CASSLVDKRGYGYTF.

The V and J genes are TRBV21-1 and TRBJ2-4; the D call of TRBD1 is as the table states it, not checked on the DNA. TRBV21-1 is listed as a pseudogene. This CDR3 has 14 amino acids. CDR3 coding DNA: TGTGCCAGTCGATCCGAGACAGGGGGAAACATTCAGTACTTC. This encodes CASRSETGGNIQYF.

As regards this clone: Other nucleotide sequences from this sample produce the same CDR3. The CDR3 sequence is CASSFHGSGGYEQYF. The CDR3 DNA follows: TGTGCCAGCAGCTTTCACGGGAGCGGGGGCTACGAGCAGTACTTC. The chain uses TRBV7-2 and TRBJ2-7; 8 nucleotides agree with TRBD2. The CDR3 extends over 15 amino acids. J lost 3 bases, V lost 3 bases, and 7 bases had no gene match. Germline V gene lookup returns CDR1 SGHTA and CDR2 FQGNSA. Based on the CDR3 plus reference TRBV7-2 and TRBJ2-7, the full variable domain is GAGVSQSPSNKVTEKGKDVELRCDPISGHTALYWYRQSLGQGLEFLIYFQGNSAPDKSGLPSDRFSAERTGGSVSTLTIQRTQQEDSAVYLCASSFHGSGGYEQYFGPGTRLTVT.

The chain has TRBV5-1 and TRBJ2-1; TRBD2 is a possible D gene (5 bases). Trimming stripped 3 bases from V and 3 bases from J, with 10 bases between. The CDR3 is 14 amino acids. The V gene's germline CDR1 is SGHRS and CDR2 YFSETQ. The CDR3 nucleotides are TGCGCCAGCAGCTACTCCGGGGTCTACAATGAGCAGTTCTTC. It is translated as CASSYSGVYNEQFF.

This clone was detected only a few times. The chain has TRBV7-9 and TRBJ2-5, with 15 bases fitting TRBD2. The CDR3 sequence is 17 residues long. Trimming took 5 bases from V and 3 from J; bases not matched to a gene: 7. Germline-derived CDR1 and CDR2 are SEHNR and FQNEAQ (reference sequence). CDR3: CASSLGLAGGPEETQYF. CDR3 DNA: TGTGCCAGCAGCCTGGGACTAGCGGGAGGACCTGAAGAGACCCAGTACTTC.

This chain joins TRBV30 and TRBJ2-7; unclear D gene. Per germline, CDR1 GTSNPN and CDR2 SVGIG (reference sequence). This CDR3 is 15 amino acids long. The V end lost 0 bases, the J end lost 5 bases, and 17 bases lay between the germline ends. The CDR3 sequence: CAWSVSVVGSHEQYF. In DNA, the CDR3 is TGTGCCTGGAGTGTATCGGTAGTGGGCAGCCACGAGCAGTACTTC.

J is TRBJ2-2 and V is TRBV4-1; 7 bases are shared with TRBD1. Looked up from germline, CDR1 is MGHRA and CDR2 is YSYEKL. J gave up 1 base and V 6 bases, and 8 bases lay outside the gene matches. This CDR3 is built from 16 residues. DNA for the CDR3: TGCGCCAGCAGTCCTGAGGGGGCAGTGAACACCGGGGAGCTGTTTTTT. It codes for CASSPEGAVNTGELFF.

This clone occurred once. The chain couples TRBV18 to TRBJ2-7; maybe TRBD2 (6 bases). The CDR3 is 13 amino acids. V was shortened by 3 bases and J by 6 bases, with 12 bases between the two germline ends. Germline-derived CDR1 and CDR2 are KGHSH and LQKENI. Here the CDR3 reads CASSPPDGGEQYF. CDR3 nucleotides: TGTGCCAGCTCACCGCCGGACGGGGGCGAGCAGTACTTC.